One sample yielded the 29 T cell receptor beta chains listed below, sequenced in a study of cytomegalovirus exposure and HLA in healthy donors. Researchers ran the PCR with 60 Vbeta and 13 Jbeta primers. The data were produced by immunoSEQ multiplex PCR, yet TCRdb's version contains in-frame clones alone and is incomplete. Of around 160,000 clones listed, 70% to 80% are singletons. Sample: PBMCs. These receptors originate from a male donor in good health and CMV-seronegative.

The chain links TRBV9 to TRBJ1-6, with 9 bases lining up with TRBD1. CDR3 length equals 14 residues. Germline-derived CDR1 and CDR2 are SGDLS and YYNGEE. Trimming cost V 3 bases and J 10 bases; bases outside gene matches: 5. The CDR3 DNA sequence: TGTGCCAGCAGCGCGGACAGGGGTTTCTCACCCCTCCACTTT. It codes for CASSADRGFSPLHF.

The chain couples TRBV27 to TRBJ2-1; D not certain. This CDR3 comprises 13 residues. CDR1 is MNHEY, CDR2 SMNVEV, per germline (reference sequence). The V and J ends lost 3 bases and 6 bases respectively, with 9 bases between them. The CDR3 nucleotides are TGTGCCAGCAGTTTCTCCCTAGGCAATGAGCAGTTCTTC. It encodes CASSFSLGNEQFF.

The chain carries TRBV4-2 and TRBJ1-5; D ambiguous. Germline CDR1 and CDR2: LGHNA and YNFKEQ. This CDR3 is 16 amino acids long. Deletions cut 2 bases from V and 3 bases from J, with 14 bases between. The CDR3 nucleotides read TGTGCCAGCAGCCAATGGGCCGAACCCAACAATCAGCCCCAGCATTTT. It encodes CASSQWAEPNNQPQHF.

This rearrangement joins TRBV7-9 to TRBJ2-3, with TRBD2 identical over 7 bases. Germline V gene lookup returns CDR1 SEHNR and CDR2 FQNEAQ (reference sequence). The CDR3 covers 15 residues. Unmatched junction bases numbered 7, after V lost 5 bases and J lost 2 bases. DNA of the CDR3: TGTGCCAGCAGCCCCCTGGCGGGGGTCACAGATACGCAGTATTTT. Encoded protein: CASSPLAGVTDTQYF.

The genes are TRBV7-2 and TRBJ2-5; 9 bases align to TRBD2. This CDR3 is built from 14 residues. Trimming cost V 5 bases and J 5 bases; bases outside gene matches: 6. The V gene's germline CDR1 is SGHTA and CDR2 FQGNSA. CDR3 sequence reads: CASSRAGGSETQYF. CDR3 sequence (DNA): TGTGCCAGCAGCCGAGCGGGGGGAAGCGAGACCCAGTACTTC.

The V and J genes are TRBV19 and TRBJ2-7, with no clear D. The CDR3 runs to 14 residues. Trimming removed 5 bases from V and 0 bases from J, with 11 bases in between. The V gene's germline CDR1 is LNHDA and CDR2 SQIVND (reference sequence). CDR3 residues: CASSAGPYSYEQYF. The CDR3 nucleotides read TGTGCCAGTAGTGCCGGTCCGTACTCCTACGAGCAGTACTTC.

CDR3 coding DNA: TGTGCCAGCAGCTCCCCCCTAACTAGCGGGGGGGTAAATGAGCAGTTCTTC. Amino acids: CASSSPLTSGGVNEQFF. The chain recombines TRBV9 with TRBJ2-1; 13 bases agree with TRBD2. V shed 4 bases and J 7 bases; nucleotides not matched to a gene: 11. The CDR3 consists of 17 residues. The germline V gene has CDR1 SGDLS and CDR2 YYNGEE.

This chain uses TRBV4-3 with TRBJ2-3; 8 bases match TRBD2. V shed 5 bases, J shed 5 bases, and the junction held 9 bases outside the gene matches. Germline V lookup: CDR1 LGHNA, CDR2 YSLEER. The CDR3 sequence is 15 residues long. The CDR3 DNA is TGCGCCAGCAGCGTGGGACTAGGGGGGATAGATACGCAGTATTTT. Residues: CASSVGLGGIDTQYF.

CDR3 sequence reads: CASSQRGWEAFF. In DNA, the CDR3 is TGTGCCAGCAGTCAACGGGGGTGGGAAGCTTTCTTT. The J gene is TRBJ1-1, the V gene TRBV28; tentative D call: TRBD1 (5 bases). V lost 5 bases, J lost 8 bases, and 12 bases lay in between. Per the germline V gene, CDR1 is MDHEN and CDR2 is SYDVKM. The CDR3 totals 12 residues.

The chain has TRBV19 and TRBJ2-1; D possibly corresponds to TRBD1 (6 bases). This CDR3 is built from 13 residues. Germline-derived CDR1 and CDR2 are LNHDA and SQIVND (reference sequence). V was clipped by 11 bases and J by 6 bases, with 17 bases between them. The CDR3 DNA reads TGTGCCTCTGGCGGACAGTGGGGCAATGAGCAGTTCTTC. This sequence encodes CASGGQWGNEQFF.

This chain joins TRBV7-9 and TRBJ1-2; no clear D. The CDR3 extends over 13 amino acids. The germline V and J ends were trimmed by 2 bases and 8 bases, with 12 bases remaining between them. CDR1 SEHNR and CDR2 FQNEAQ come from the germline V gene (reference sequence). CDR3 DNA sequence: TGTGCCAGCAGCTTAAGAGGAGCGGAGGGCTACACCTTC. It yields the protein CASSLRGAEGYTF.

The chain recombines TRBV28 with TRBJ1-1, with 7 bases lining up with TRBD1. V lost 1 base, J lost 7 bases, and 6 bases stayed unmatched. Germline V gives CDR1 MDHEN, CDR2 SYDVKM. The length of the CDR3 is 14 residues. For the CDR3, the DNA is TGTGCCAGCAGTTTATATGACAGGGAAATTGAAGCTTTCTTT. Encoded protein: CASSLYDREIEAFF.

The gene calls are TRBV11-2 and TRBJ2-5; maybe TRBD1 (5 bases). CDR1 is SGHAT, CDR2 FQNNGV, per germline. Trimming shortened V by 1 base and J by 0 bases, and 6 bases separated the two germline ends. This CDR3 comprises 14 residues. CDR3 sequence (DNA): TGTGCCAGCAGCTTAGGACAGAACCAAGAGACCCAGTACTTC. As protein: CASSLGQNQETQYF.

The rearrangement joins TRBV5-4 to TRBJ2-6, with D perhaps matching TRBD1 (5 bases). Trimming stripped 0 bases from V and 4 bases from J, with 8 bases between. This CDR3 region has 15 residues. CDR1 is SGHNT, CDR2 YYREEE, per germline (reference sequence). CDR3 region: CASSLGTGGANVLTF. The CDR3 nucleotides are TGTGCCAGCAGCTTGGGTACAGGCGGGGCCAACGTCCTGACTTTC. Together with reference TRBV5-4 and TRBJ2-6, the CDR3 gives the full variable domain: ETGVTQSPTHLIKTRGQQVTLRCSSQSGHNTVSWYQQALGQGPQFIFQYYREEENGRGNFPPRFSGLQFPNYSSELNVNALELDDSALYLCASSLGTGGANVLTFGAGSRLTVL.

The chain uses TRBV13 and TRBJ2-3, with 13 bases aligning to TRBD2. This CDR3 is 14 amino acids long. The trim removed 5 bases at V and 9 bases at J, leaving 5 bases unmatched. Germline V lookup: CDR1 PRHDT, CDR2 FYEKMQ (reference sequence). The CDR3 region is CASSGGLAGETQYF. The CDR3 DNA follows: TGTGCCAGCAGCGGAGGACTAGCGGGGGAGACGCAGTATTTT.

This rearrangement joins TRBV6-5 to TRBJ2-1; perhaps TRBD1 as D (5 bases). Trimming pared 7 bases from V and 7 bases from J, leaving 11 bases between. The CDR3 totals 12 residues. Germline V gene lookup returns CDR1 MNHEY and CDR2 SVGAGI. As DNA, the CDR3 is TGTGCCAGCAAAACAGGTGGTAATGAGCAGTTCTTC. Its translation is CASKTGGNEQFF.

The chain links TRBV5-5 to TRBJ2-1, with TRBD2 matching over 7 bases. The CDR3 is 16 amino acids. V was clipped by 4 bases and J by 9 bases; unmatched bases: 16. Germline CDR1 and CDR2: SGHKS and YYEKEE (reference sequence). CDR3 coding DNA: TGTGCCAGCAGCAGACCGCTCCTAGCGGAGTCGGGTGAGCAGTTCTTC. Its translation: CASSRPLLAESGEQFF.

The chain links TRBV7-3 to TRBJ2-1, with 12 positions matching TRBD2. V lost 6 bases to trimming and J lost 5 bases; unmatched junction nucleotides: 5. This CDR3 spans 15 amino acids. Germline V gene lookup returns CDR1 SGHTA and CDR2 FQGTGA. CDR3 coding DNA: TGTGCCAGCAGGATGAGACTAGCGGGGGACAATGAGCAGTTCTTC. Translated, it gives CASRMRLAGDNEQFF.

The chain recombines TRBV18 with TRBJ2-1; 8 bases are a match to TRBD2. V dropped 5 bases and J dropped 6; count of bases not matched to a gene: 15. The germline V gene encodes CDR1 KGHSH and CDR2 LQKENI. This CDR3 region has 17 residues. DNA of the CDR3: TGTGCCAGCTCAGCACTACCGGGACTAGAGAGCCCCAATGAGCAGTTCTTC. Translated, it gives CASSALPGLESPNEQFF.

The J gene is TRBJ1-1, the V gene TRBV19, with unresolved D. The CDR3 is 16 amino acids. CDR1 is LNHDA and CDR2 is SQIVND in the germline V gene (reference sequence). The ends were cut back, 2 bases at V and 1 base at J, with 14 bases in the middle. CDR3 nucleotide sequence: TGTGCCAGTAGTATAAATATCGGCGGCCCGAACACTGAAGCTTTCTTT. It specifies CASSINIGGPNTEAFF.

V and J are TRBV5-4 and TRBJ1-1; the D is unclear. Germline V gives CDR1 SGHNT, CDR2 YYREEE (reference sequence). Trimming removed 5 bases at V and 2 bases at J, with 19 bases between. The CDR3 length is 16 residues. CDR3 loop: CASSLQSNRRNTEAFF. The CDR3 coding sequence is TGTGCCAGCAGTTTACAGAGTAATAGGCGTAACACTGAAGCTTTCTTT.

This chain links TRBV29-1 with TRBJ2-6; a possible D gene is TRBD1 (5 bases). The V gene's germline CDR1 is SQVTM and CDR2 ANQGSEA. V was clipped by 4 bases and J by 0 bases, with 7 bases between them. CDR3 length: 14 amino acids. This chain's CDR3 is CSVGTNSGANVLTF. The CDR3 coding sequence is TGCAGCGTTGGGACAAACTCTGGGGCCAACGTCCTGACTTTC.

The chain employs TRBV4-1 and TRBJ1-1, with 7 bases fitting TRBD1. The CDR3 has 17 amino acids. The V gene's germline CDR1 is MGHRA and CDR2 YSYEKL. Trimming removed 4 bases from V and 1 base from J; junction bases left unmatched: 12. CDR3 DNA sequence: TGCGCCAGCAGCCCCCCCCGACAGGGTACCAGGAACACTGAAGCTTTCTTT. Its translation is CASSPPRQGTRNTEAFF.

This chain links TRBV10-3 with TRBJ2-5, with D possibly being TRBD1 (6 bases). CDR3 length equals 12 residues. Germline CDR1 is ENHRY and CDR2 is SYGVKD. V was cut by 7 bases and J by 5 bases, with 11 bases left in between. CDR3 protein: CAIKGESETQYF. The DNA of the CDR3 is TGTGCCATCAAGGGGGAGTCGGAGACCCAGTACTTC.

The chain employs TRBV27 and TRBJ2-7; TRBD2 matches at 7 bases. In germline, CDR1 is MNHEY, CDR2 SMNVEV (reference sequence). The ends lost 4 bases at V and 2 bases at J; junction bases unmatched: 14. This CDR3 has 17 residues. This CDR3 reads CASSSRGWGGGAYEQYF. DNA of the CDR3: TGTGCCAGCAGTTCCCGGGGGTGGGGTGGGGGGGCCTACGAGCAGTACTTC.

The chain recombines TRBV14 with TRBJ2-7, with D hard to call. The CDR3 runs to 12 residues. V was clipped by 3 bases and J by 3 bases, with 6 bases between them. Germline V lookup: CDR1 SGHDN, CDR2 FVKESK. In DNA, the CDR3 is TGTGCCAGCAGCCACGGGTTCTACGAGCAGTACTTC. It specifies CASSHGFYEQYF.

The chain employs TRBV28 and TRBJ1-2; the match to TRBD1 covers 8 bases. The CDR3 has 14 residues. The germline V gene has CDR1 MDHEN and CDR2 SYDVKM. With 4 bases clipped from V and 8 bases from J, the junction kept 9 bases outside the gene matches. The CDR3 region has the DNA TGTGCCAGCAGTTACGGACAGGGTAGTAAGGGCTACACCTTC. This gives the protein CASSYGQGSKGYTF.

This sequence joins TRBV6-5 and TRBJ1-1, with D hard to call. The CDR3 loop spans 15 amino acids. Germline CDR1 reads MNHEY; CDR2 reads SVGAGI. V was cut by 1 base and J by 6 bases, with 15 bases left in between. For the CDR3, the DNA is TGTGCCAGCAGTTACTTCATTTTCGGGAGCGCTGAAGCTTTCTTT. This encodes CASSYFIFGSAEAFF.

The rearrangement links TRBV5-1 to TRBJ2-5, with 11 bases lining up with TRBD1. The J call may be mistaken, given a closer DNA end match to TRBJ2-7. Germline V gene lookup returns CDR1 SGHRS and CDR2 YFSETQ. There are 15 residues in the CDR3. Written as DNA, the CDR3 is TGCGCCAGCTGGCGCGGACAGGGGGCTTCCTACGAGCAGTACTTC. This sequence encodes CASWRGQGASYEQYF.